The T cell receptor beta chain under discussion was sequenced for a study of control samples from healthy donors and cancer patients. Some clones are missing from TCRdb's copy, which holds only in-frame ones; the method was immunoSEQ multiplex PCR. The repertoire holds roughly 150,000 clones, with about 90% as singletons. V was cut by 7 bases and J by 4 bases, with 16 bases left in between. Germline CDR1 and CDR2: ENHRY and SYGVKD. This CDR3 is 14 amino acids long. The chain links TRBV10-3 to TRBJ1-1, with a weak D call TRBD1 (5 bases). The sample comprised blood. The sequence came from a man younger than 35 in good health. CDR3 loop: CAIKDSGETTEAFF. CDR3 DNA: TGTGCCATCAAGGATTCGGGGGAAACCACTGAAGCTTTCTTT.